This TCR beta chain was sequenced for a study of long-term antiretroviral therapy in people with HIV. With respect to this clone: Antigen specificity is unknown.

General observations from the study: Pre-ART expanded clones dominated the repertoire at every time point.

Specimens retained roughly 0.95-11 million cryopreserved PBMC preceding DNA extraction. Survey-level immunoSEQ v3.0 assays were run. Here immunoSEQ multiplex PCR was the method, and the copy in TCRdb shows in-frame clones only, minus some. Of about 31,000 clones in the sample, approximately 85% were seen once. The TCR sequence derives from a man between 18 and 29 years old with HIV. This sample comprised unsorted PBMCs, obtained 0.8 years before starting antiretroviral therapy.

The CDR3 DNA sequence: TGTGCCAGCAGTGAAAGCGGACGGATTGAAGCTTTCTTT. The encoded protein is CASSESGRIEAFF. This chain uses TRBV6-1 with TRBJ1-1; the D is unclear. V shed 2 bases and J shed 7 bases, with 11 bases lying between them. Germline lookup yields CDR1 MNHNS and CDR2 SASEGT. This CDR3 spans 13 amino acids.